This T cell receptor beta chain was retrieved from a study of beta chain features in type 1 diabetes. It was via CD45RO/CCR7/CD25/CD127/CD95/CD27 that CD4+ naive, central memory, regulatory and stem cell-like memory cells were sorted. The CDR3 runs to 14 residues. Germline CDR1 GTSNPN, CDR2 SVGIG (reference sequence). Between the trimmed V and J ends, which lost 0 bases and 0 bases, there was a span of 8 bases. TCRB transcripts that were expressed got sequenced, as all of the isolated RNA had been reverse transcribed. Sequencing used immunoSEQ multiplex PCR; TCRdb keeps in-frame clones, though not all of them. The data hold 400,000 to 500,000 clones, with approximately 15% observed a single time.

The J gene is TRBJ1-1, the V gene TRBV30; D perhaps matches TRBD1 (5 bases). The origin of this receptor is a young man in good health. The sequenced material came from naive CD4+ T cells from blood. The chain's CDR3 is CAWSVGAVNTEAFF. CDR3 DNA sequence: TGTGCCTGGAGTGTAGGGGCGGTGAACACTGAAGCTTTCTTT.